This T cell receptor beta chain comes out of a study of blood T cell repertoires in COVID-19. This CDR3 is built from 12 residues. The J segment lost 7 bases and the V segment lost 5 bases, leaving 1 base of the junction unmatched. The repertoire was sequenced with immunoSEQ multiplex PCR; TCRdb's copy has only in-frame clones and lacks some. Seen here are fewer than 500,000 clones, approximately 90% observed once, and the top ten hold 0.95% to 1%. The clonotype originates from a woman in her twenties or thirties with acute COVID-19. Sequences were obtained from PBMCs or T cells enriched from blood (not recorded which). The gene calls are TRBV12-3 or TRBV12-4 and TRBJ2-2; TRBD1 agrees at 7 bases. The CDR3 coding sequence is TGTGCCAGCAGTGACAGGGTCGGGGAGCTGTTTTTT. Protein product: CASSDRVGELFF.